Shown below are 17 T cell receptor beta chains from a single sample sequenced in a study of T cells after somatic rescue of genetic block. Assay used: immunoSEQ multiplex PCR; TCRdb lists only in-frame clones, some missing. The table includes about 72,000 clones, approximately 91% detected once. The sample comprised peripheral blood mononuclear cells (PBMCs). The source is a man aged 25 to 40.

V and J are TRBV6-1 and TRBJ1-5; tentatively, D is TRBD1 (6 bases). The V gene lost 2 bases and the J gene lost 2 bases, with 16 bases spanning the gap. This CDR3 is 17 amino acids long. Germline V CDR1 and CDR2: MNHNS, SASEGT. The CDR3 region is CASSEIGGRMGNQPQHF. The CDR3 DNA follows: TGTGCCAGCAGTGAAATTGGGGGGCGGATGGGCAATCAGCCCCAGCATTTT.

This sequence joins TRBV5-6 and TRBJ1-1; D may be TRBD1 (5 bases). The V gene lost 3 bases and the J gene lost 0 bases, with 6 bases spanning the gap. Germline-derived CDR1 and CDR2 are SGHDT and YYEEEE. The CDR3 is 13 residues long. The CDR3 region is CASSSTVNTEAFF. The DNA for the CDR3 is TGTGCCAGCAGCTCGACAGTGAACACTGAAGCTTTCTTT.

This sequence joins TRBV5-4 and TRBJ2-1; D is unresolved. The CDR3 runs 11 residues. Germline CDR1 SGHNT, CDR2 YYREEE (reference sequence). The V end lost 0 bases, the J end lost 8 bases, and 3 bases lay between the germline ends. CDR3 residues: CASSLDHEQFF. The DNA for the CDR3 is TGTGCCAGCAGCTTGGACCATGAGCAGTTCTTC.

The chain recombines TRBV30 with TRBJ2-3; TRBD2 agrees at 10 bases. The CDR3 is 15 amino acids. The germline CDR1 and CDR2 sequences are GTSNPN and SVGIG (reference sequence). Unmatched junction bases numbered 4, after V lost 0 bases and J lost 4 bases. The chain's CDR3 is CAWSVLAGRADTQYF. The CDR3 region has the DNA TGTGCCTGGAGTGTACTAGCGGGGAGGGCAGATACGCAGTATTTT.

The chain has TRBV28 and TRBJ1-2; D not certain. The germline CDR1 and CDR2 sequences are MDHEN and SYDVKM. The CDR3 has 12 amino acids. V lost 8 bases and J 10 bases, leaving 17 bases between the germline ends. The CDR3 reads CASGTTLKFYTF. CDR3 nucleotide sequence: TGTGCCAGCGGAACCACCCTTAAGTTCTACACCTTC.

This clone was detected only a few times. The chain has TRBV6-1 and TRBJ2-7; 8 bases fit TRBD1. Germline V gene lookup returns CDR1 MNHNS and CDR2 SASEGT. V shed 6 bases, J shed 2 bases, and the junction held 9 bases outside the gene matches. The CDR3 contains 15 residues. In nucleotides, the CDR3 is TGTGCCAGCAGGGGTAAGACAGGGGCCACCTACGAGCAGTACTTC. Its translation: CASRGKTGATYEQYF.

The genes are TRBV4-1 and TRBJ1-6; 12 bases line up with TRBD1. In germline, CDR1 is MGHRA, CDR2 YSYEKL. After removal of 4 bases from V and 10 bases from J, the junction contained 14 bases not matched to a gene. CDR3 length: 18 residues. The CDR3 DNA follows: TGCGCCAGCAGCCCCACCTGGGGGGACAGGGGGCGCTTATCACCCCTCCACTTT. Encoded protein: CASSPTWGDRGRLSPLHF.

The chain carries TRBV2 and TRBJ2-1, with 9 bases matching TRBD2. J was trimmed by 7 bases and V by 8 bases; bases with no gene match: 15. The CDR3 spans 16 residues. Germline V CDR1 and CDR2: SNHLY, FYNNEI. CDR3 sequence: CASGSRAGGPANEQFF. In DNA form, the CDR3 reads TGTGCCAGCGGGTCAAGGGCGGGAGGGCCCGCGAATGAGCAGTTCTTC.

The gene calls are TRBV18 and TRBJ1-2, with 8 positions matching TRBD1. Looked up from germline, CDR1 is KGHSH and CDR2 is LQKENI. The J segment lost 6 bases and the V segment lost 2 bases, leaving 8 bases of the junction unmatched. This CDR3 has 15 amino acids. CDR3 in amino acids: CASSPTGRGLDGYTF. The CDR3 bases are TGTGCCAGCTCACCAACGGGCAGGGGGCTGGATGGCTACACCTTC. Full variable domain (outside the CDR3, taken from reference TRBV18 and TRBJ1-2): NAGVMQNPRHLVRRRGQEARLRCSPMKGHSHVYWYRQLPEEGLKFMVYLQKENIIDESGMPKERFSAEFPKEGPSILRIQQVVRGDSAAYFCASSPTGRGLDGYTFGSGTRLTVV.

The chain is built from TRBV5-5 and TRBJ1-2; D might be TRBD1 (5 bases). The CDR3 runs 13 residues. Trimming took 0 bases from V and 8 from J, leaving 11 bases between them. CDR1 is SGHKS, CDR2 YYEKEE, per germline (reference sequence). CDR3 bases: TGTGCCAGCAGCTTGGCCTTCCAGGGCGGCTACACCTTC. Its translation is CASSLAFQGGYTF.

This chain connects TRBV7-9 to TRBJ2-5; 11 bases are a match to TRBD2. The germline CDR1 and CDR2 sequences are SEHNR and FQNEAQ (reference sequence). The CDR3 is 15 amino acids. With V trimmed by 3 bases and J by 9 bases, 9 bases remained unmatched. The CDR3 DNA sequence: TGTGCCAGCAGCTTTACTAGCGGGGGTATTGGGGCCCAGTACTTC. Protein: CASSFTSGGIGAQYF.

The V gene is TRBV29-1, the J gene TRBJ2-5, with a tentative D call TRBD2 (6 bases). There are 13 residues in the CDR3. Deletions cut 4 bases from V and 5 bases from J, with 14 bases between. CDR1 SQVTM and CDR2 ANQGSEA come from the germline V gene. In nucleotides, the CDR3 is TGCAGCGTTGTATTCGGGGGTGGGGAGACCCAGTACTTC. Amino acid sequence: CSVVFGGGETQYF. The full variable domain, its missing parts supplied by reference TRBV29-1 and TRBJ2-5, is SAVISQKPSRDICQRGTSLTIQCQVDSQVTMMFWYRQQPGQSLTLIATANQGSEATYESGFVIDKFPISRPNLTFSTLTVSNMSPEDSSIYLCSVVFGGGETQYFGPGTRLLVL.

The gene calls are TRBV7-9 and TRBJ2-5; TRBD2 matches at 12 bases. CDR3 length: 15 residues. Per germline, CDR1 SEHNR and CDR2 FQNEAQ (reference sequence). Losses at the gene ends were 6 bases for V and 2 bases for J; bases not matched to a gene: 4. CDR3 nucleotides: TGTGCCAGCAGTCCCGGACTAGCGGGGCAAGAGACCCAGTACTTC. Translation: CASSPGLAGQETQYF.

This clone showed up just once. This chain uses TRBV11-3 with TRBJ2-1, with D hard to call. Germline CDR1 and CDR2: SGHNT and YENEEA. With 2 bases removed from V and 6 bases from J, the gap between germline ends came to 8 bases. The CDR3 length is 13 residues. CDR3 sequence (DNA): TGTGCCAGCAGCTTATCCGAAGGCAATGAGCAGTTCTTC. Amino acid sequence: CASSLSEGNEQFF. The variable domain in full, with the rest retrieved from reference TRBV11-3 and TRBJ2-1, is EAGVVQSPRYKIIEKKQPVAFWCNPISGHNTLYWYLQNLGQGPELLIRYENEEAVDDSQLPKDRFSAERLKGVDSTLKIQPAELGDSAVYLCASSLSEGNEQFFGPGTRLTVL.

The chain uses TRBV7-9 and TRBJ2-5; D may be TRBD2 (5 bases). This CDR3 contains 14 residues. Deletions cut 0 bases from V and 5 bases from J, with 10 bases between. The germline gives CDR1 SEHNR, CDR2 FQNEAQ (reference sequence). CDR3 nucleotide sequence: TGTGCCAGCAGCTTAGCGGAGGTAGGTGAGACCCAGTACTTC. Translating it yields CASSLAEVGETQYF.

The chain links TRBV6-9 to TRBJ1-6; D call uncertain. The length of the CDR3 is 14 residues. Germline loops: CDR1 MNHGY, CDR2 SVAAGI. V lost 7 bases and J 8 bases, leaving 15 bases between the germline ends. CDR3 nucleotides: TGTGCCAGCACCCCAGGACCCCTTGATTCACCCCTCCACTTT. This gives the protein CASTPGPLDSPLHF.

The rearrangement joins TRBV15 to TRBJ1-6, with 8 bases that match TRBD1. Germline V gene lookup returns CDR1 LNHNV and CDR2 YYDKDF (reference sequence). V gave up 3 bases and J gave up 8 bases; unmatched junction bases: 9. The CDR3 spans 16 residues. CDR3 DNA: TGTGCCACCAGCAGGTGGACAGGGCGAGGAGATTCACCCCTCCACTTT. It specifies CATSRWTGRGDSPLHF.